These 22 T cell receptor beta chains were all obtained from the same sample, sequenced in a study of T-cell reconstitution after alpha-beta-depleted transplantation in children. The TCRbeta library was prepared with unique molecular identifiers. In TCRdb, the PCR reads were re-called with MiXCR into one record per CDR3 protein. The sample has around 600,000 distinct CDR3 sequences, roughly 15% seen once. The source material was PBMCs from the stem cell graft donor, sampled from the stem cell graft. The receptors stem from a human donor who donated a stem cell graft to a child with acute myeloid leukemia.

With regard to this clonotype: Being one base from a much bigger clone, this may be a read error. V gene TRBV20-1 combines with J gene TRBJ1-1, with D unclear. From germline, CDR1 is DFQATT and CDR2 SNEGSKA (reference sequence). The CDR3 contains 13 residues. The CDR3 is CCARSGLRAEAFF. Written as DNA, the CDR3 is TGCTGTGCTAGATCAGGCCTTCGGGCTGAAGCTTTCTTT.

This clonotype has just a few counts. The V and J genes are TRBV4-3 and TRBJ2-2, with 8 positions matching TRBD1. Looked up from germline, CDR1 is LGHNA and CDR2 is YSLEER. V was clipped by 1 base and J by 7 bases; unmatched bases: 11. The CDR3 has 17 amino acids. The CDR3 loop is CASSQAVLDRADGELFF. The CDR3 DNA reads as TGCGCCAGCAGCCAAGCAGTATTGGACAGGGCCGACGGGGAGCTGTTTTTT.

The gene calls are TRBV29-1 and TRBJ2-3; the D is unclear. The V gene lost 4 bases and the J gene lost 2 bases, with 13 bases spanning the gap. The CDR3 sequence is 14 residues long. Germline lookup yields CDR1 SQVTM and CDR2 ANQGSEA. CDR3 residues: CSVAGGRFTDTQYF. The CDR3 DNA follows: TGCAGCGTTGCCGGCGGTCGATTCACAGATACGCAGTATTTT.

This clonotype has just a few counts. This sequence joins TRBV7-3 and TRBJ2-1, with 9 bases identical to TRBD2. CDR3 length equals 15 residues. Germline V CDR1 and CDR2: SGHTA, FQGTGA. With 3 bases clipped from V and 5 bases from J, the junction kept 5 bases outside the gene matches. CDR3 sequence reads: CASSFAGGKNNEQFF. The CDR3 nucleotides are TGTGCCAGCAGCTTTGCGGGGGGGAAAAACAATGAGCAGTTCTTC.

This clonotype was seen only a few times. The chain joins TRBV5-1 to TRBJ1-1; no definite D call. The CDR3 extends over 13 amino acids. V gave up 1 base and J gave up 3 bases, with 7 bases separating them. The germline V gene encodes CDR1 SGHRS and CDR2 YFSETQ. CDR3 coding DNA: TGCGCCAGCAGCTTGCATCCCGACACTGAAGCTTTCTTT. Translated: CASSLHPDTEAFF.

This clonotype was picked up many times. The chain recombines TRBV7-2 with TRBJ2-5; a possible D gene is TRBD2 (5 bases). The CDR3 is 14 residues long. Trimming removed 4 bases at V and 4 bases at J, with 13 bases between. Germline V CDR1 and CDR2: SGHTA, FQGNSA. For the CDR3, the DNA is TGTGCCAGCAGCTCCCCCCGGGGTATAGAGACCCAGTACTTC. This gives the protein CASSSPRGIETQYF. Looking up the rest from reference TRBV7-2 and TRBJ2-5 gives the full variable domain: GAGVSQSPSNKVTEKGKDVELRCDPISGHTALYWYRQSLGQGLEFLIYFQGNSAPDKSGLPSDRFSAERTGGSVSTLTIQRTQQEDSAVYLCASSSPRGIETQYFGPGTRLLVL.

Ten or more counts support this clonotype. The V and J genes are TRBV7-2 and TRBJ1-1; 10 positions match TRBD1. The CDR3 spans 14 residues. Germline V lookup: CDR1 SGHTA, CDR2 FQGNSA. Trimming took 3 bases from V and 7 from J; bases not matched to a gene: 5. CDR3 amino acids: CASSLLGTGDEAFF. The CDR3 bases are TGTGCCAGCAGCTTGTTGGGGACAGGGGATGAAGCTTTCTTT. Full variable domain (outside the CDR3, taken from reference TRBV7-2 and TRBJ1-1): GAGVSQSPSNKVTEKGKDVELRCDPISGHTALYWYRQSLGQGLEFLIYFQGNSAPDKSGLPSDRFSAERTGGSVSTLTIQRTQQEDSAVYLCASSLLGTGDEAFFGQGTRLTVV.

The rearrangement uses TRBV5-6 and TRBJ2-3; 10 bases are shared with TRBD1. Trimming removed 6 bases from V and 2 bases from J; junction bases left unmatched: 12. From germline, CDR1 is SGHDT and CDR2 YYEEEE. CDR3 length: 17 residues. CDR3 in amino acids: CASIYFRDRGFTDTQYF. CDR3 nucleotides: TGTGCCAGCATCTATTTCCGGGACAGGGGTTTCACAGATACGCAGTATTTT.

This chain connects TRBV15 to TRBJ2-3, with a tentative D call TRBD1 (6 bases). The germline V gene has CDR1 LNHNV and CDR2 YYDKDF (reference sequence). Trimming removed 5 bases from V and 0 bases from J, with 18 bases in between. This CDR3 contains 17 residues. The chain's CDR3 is CATSGPPTGLSTDTQYF. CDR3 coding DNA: TGTGCCACCAGCGGGCCCCCCACAGGGCTTAGCACAGATACGCAGTATTTT.

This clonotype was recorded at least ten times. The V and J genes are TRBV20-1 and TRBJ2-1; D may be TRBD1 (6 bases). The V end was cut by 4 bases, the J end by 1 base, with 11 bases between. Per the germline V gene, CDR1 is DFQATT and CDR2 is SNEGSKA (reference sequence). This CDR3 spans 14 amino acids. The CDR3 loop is CSAIYRVSYNEQFF. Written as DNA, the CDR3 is TGCAGTGCTATATACAGGGTGTCCTACAATGAGCAGTTCTTC.

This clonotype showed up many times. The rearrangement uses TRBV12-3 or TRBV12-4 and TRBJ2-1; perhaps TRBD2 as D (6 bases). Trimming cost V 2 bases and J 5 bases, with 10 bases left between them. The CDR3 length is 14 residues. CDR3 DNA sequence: TGTGCCAGCAGTTTAAGAACGGGGGACAATGAGCAGTTCTTC. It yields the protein CASSLRTGDNEQFF.

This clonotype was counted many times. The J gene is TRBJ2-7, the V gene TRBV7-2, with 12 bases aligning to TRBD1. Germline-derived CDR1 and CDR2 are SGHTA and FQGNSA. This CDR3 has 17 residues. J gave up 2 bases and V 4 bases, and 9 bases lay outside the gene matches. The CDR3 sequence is CASSSPGTGGYAYEQYF. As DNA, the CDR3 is TGTGCCAGCAGCTCCCCCGGGACAGGGGGCTACGCCTACGAGCAGTACTTC.

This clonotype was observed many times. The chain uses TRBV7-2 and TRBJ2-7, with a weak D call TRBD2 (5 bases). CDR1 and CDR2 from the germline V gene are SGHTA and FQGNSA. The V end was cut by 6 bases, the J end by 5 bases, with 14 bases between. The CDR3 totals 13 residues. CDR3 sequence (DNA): TGTGCCAGCAGTCTAGCATTTAACAACGAGCAGTACTTC. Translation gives CASSLAFNNEQYF.

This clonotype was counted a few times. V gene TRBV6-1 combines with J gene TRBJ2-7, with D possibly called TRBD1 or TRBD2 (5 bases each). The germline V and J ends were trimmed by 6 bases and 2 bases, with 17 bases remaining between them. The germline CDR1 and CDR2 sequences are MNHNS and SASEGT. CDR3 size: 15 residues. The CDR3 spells CASRELGESAYEQYF. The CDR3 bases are TGTGCCAGCAGGGAGTTGGGGGAATCAGCCTACGAGCAGTACTTC.

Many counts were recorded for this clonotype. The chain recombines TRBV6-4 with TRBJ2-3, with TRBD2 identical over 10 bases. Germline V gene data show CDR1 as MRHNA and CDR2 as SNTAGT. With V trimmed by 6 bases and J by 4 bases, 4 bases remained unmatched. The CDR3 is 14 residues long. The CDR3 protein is CASSLAGAPDTQYF. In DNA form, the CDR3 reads TGTGCCAGCAGCCTAGCGGGGGCCCCAGATACGCAGTATTTT.

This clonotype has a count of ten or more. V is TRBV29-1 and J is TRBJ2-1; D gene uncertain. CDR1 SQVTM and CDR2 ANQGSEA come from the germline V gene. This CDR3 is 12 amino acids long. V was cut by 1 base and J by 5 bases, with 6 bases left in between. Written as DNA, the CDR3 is TGCAGCGTTGAAGGCCACAACAATGAGCAGTTCTTC. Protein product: CSVEGHNNEQFF.

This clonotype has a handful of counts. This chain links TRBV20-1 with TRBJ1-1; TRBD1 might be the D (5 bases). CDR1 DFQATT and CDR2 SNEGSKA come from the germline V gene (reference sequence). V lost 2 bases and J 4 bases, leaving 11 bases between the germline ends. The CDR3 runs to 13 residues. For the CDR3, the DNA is TGCAGTGCTAGATCCCCCCAGGGCACTGAAGCTTTCTTT. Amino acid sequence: CSARSPQGTEAFF.

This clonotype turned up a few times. CDR3 sequence: CASSLKNSFNSPLHF. The CDR3 bases are TGCGCCAGCAGCTTGAAGAACAGCTTTAATTCACCCCTCCACTTT. The chain joins TRBV5-1 to TRBJ1-6; D not certain. Germline lookup yields CDR1 SGHRS and CDR2 YFSETQ. The CDR3 is 15 amino acids. V lost 1 base and J lost 6, with 11 bases in between.

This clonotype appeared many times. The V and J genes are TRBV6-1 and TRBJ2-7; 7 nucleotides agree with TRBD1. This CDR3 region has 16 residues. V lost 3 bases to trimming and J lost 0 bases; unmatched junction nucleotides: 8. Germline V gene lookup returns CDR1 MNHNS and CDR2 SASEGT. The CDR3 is CASSDPGQSSSYEQYV. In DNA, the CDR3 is TGTGCCAGCAGTGACCCGGGACAGTCGAGCTCCTACGAGCAGTACGTC.

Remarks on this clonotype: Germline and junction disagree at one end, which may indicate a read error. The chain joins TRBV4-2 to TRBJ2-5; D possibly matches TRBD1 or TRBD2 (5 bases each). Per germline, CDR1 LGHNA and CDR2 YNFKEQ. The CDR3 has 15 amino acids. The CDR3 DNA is TGTGCCAGCAGCCCCGGGGACCTTGGCCAAGGGACCCAGTACTTC. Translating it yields CASSPGDLGQGTQYF.

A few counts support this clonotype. The CDR3 spells CASSYAGDGANVLTF. The CDR3 nucleotides are TGTGCCAGCAGTTATGCAGGGGACGGGGCCAACGTCCTGACTTTC. V is TRBV6-5 and J is TRBJ2-6; maybe TRBD1 (6 bases). This CDR3 has 15 amino acids. The germline V gene has CDR1 MNHEY and CDR2 SVGAGI. Trimming took off 3 bases at V and 4 bases at J, with 10 bases between the two ends.

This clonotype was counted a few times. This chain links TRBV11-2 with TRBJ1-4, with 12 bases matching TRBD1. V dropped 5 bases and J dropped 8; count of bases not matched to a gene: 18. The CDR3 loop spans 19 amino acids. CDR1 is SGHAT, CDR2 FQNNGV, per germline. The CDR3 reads CASSTPGQGARGSGEKLFF. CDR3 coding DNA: TGTGCCAGCAGCACCCCGGGACAGGGGGCGCGAGGTTCCGGCGAAAAACTGTTTTTT. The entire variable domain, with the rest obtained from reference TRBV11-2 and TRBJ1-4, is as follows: EAGVAQSPRYKIIEKRQSVAFWCNPISGHATLYWYQQILGQGPKLLIQFQNNGVVDDSQLPKDRFSAERLKGVDSTLKIQPAKLEDSAVYLCASSTPGQGARGSGEKLFFGSGTQLSVL.